These T cell receptor beta chains were read from a single sample in a study of T cell changes during pregnancy in multiple sclerosis. Sequenced by immunoSEQ multiplex PCR; TCRdb stores in-frame clones only, minus some. The sample contains roughly 40,000 clones, roughly 92% of which appear only once. The starting material was CD4+ T cells from peripheral blood mononuclear cells, obtained before pregnancy. These receptors were taken from a female donor with multiple sclerosis, enrolled in a pregnancy study. CDR3s include the opening cysteine and the closing phenylalanine or tryptophan. D genes are given only for firm matches. The size entry is marked missing in some rows and otherwise reads once, few, many or a size class.

d_gene	j_gene	v_gene	abundance	CDR3aa	CDR3nt
-	TRBJ1-1	TRBV18	few	CASSPGLNTEAFF	TGTGCCAGCTCACCAGGGCTGAACACTGAAGCTTTCTTT
-	TRBJ2-5	TRBV7-2	-	CASSSTGETQYF	TGTGCCAGCAGCTCGACAGGAGAGACCCAGTACTTC
TRBD2	TRBJ2-3	TRBV5-1	once	CASSLALTSGSTDTQYF	TGCGCCAGCAGCTTGGCCCTGACTAGCGGTAGCACAGATACGCAGTATTTT
-	TRBJ2-2	TRBV9	-	CASSVEARNTGELFF	TGTGCCAGCAGCGTAGAGGCTAGGAACACCGGGGAGCTGTTTTTT
TRBD2	TRBJ2-7	TRBV18	once	CASSPARAAGEQYF	TGTGCCAGCTCACCTGCCAGGGCAGCGGGAGAGCAGTACTTC
-	TRBJ1-4	TRBV7-2	-	CASSLVGEEKLFF	TGTGCCAGCAGCTTGGTGGGAGAGGAAAAACTGTTTTTT
-	TRBJ1-2	TRBV29-1	-	CSVARGRVNGYTF	TGCAGCGTTGCGAGGGGGAGGGTCAATGGCTACACCTTC
-	TRBJ2-3	TRBV7-9	-	CASSHPGLHLLDTQYF	TGTGCCAGCAGCCACCCCGGACTCCACCTCCTAGATACGCAGTATTTT
-	TRBJ2-2	TRBV30	-	CAWRTGELFF	TGTGCCTGGAGGACTGGGGAGCTGTTTTTT
TRBD2	TRBJ2-1	TRBV6-1	-	CASSERAGGYNEQFF	TGTGCCAGCAGTGAACGAGCGGGAGGATACAATGAGCAGTTCTTC
TRBD1	TRBJ2-1	TRBV27	-	CASSLTGGRVKQFF	TGTGCCAGCAGTTTAACAGGGGGCCGGGTTAAGCAGTTCTTC
TRBD1	TRBJ2-2	TRBV19	-	CASSIEPPGGANTGELFF	TGTGCCAGTAGTATAGAACCACCAGGGGGTGCGAACACCGGGGAGCTGTTTTTT
-	TRBJ1-5	TRBV10-1	-	CASLVGINQPQHF	TGCGCCAGCCTGGTCGGGATTAATCAGCCCCAGCATTTT
TRBD1	TRBJ1-5	TRBV27	-	CASSLARGRQPQHF	TGTGCCAGCAGTTTGGCCAGGGGGCGGCAGCCCCAGCATTTT
TRBD2	TRBJ2-7	TRBV23-1	once	CASTHRASGDLPYEQYF	TGCGCCAGCACCCACCGAGCTAGCGGGGACCTCCCCTACGAGCAGTACTTC
TRBD2	TRBJ2-5	TRBV18	-	CASSPGGMEETQYF	TGTGCCAGCTCACCGGGGGGGATGGAAGAGACCCAGTACTTC
TRBD2	TRBJ2-7	TRBV6-1	-	CASSEGLAGVSYEQYF	TGTGCCAGCAGTGAAGGTTTAGCGGGAGTCTCCTACGAGCAGTACTTC
-	TRBJ1-1	TRBV11-2	-	CASSLWGGVNTEAFF	TGTGCCAGCAGCTTATGGGGGGGGGTGAACACTGAAGCTTTCTTT
-	TRBJ1-5	TRBV19	-	CASSIRGSNQPQHF	TGTGCCAGTAGTATAAGGGGTAGCAATCAGCCCCAGCATTTT
-	TRBJ2-1	TRBV18	-	CASSPVQASYNEQFF	TGTGCCAGCTCACCAGTTCAGGCGAGCTACAATGAGCAGTTCTTC
TRBD2	TRBJ2-7	TRBV6-6	once	CASSHKAGGPGEQYF	TGTGCCAGCAGCCATAAAGCGGGAGGGCCCGGGGAGCAGTACTTC
-	TRBJ1-1	TRBV6-5	-	CASSGYTEAFF	TGTGCCAGCAGCGGTTACACTGAAGCTTTCTTT
-	TRBJ1-2	TRBV7-2	-	CASSTTGTTDGYTF	TGTGCCAGCAGCACCACCGGGACAACGGATGGCTACACCTTC
-	TRBJ2-7	TRBV28	-	CASSPTGHYEQYF	TGTGCCAGCAGTCCAACCGGACACTACGAGCAGTACTTC
TRBD1	TRBJ2-1	TRBV7-8	-	CASTRGDSSYNEQFF	TGTGCCAGCACTCGTGGGGACAGCTCCTACAATGAGCAGTTCTTC
TRBD1	TRBJ1-3	TRBV7-8	once	CASSFRDRGWLDTIYF	TGTGCCAGCAGCTTCCGGGACAGGGGTTGGTTGGACACCATATATTTT
TRBD1	TRBJ2-3	TRBV7-3	-	CASSLVPGQGTDTQYF	TGTGCCAGCAGCTTAGTGCCGGGACAGGGCACAGATACGCAGTATTTT
TRBD2	TRBJ2-1	TRBV5-1	-	CASSFAGGSYNEQFF	TGCGCCAGCAGCTTCGCGGGAGGCTCCTACAATGAGCAGTTCTTC
-	TRBJ1-4	TRBV6-5	-	CASSFAGEMKKLFF	TGTGCCAGCAGTTTTGCAGGGGAAATGAAAAAACTGTTTTTT
TRBD1	TRBJ1-2	TRBV5-4	-	CASSPGQGRPGYTF	TGTGCCAGCAGCCCGGGACAGGGCCGCCCTGGCTACACCTTC
TRBD1	TRBJ2-2	TRBV6-5	once	CASSYRGWDTGELFF	TGTGCCAGCAGCTACAGGGGCTGGGACACCGGGGAGCTGTTTTTT
TRBD2	TRBJ2-7	TRBV10-3	-	CAISEGLAGEVQYF	TGTGCCATCAGTGAGGGACTAGCGGGAGAGGTGCAGTACTTC
-	TRBJ2-2	TRBV25-1	-	CASSEKLALLGSGELFF	TGTGCCAGCAGTGAAAAACTAGCCCTTCTCGGGAGCGGGGAGCTGTTTTTT
-	TRBJ2-7	TRBV5-1	-	CASRSRVGSSYEQYF	TGCGCCAGCAGATCCCGAGTGGGCAGCTCCTACGAGCAGTACTTC
TRBD1	TRBJ1-5	TRBV2	once	CASSVGQFNQPQHF	TGTGCCAGCAGTGTGGGACAGTTCAATCAGCCCCAGCATTTT
-	TRBJ2-1	TRBV12-1	-	CASTRTGTPGDEQFF	TGTGCCAGCACACGGACAGGTACGCCAGGGGATGAGCAGTTCTTC
TRBD1	TRBJ2-2	TRBV6-1	-	CASSEGQGWTGELFF	TGTGCCAGCAGTGAAGGACAGGGTTGGACCGGGGAGCTGTTTTTT
TRBD2	TRBJ2-7	TRBV6-5	-	CASSFTTSGSTNEQYF	TGTGCCAGCAGTTTTACGACTAGCGGGAGTACCAACGAGCAGTACTTC
TRBD1	TRBJ2-3	TRBV27	-	CASSLGQGATDTQYF	TGTGCCAGCAGTTTAGGGCAGGGGGCGACAGATACGCAGTATTTT
-	TRBJ2-3	TRBV28	-	CASSPTLASATLTQYF	TGTGCCAGCAGTCCGACGCTGGCTAGCGCCACACTTACGCAGTATTTT
-	TRBJ2-3	TRBV29-1	once	CSARTGVGVTQYF	TGCAGCGCCCGGACGGGAGTTGGTGTTACGCAGTATTTT
TRBD1	TRBJ1-2	TRBV4-3	-	CASSHHPDRVDGYTF	TGCGCCAGCAGCCACCACCCTGACAGGGTGGATGGCTACACCTTC
-	TRBJ2-2	TRBV10-3	-	CAISELVSSHTGELFF	TGTGCCATCAGTGAATTAGTATCGAGTCACACCGGGGAGCTGTTTTTT
TRBD1	TRBJ2-7	TRBV18	once	CASSPLQGASNEQYF	TGTGCCAGCTCACCCTTACAGGGGGCAAGTAACGAGCAGTACTTC
TRBD2	TRBJ2-3	TRBV19	-	CASSMDLAGGTDTQYF	TGTGCCAGTAGTATGGATCTAGCGGGAGGTACAGATACGCAGTATTTT
-	TRBJ1-1	TRBV19	-	CASSPLQNMNTEAFF	TGTGCCAGTAGTCCCTTACAGAATATGAACACTGAAGCTTTCTTT
-	TRBJ1-5	TRBV6-5	-	CASSAPGGNQPQHF	TGTGCCAGCAGCGCGCCAGGGGGCAATCAGCCCCAGCATTTT
TRBD1	TRBJ1-2	TRBV28	-	CASSPWTGTDYGYTF	TGTGCCAGCAGTCCCTGGACAGGGACCGACTATGGCTACACCTTC
TRBD2	TRBJ2-3	TRBV28	-	CASRVAGGGTDTQYF	TGTGCCAGCAGGGTAGCGGGAGGTGGGACAGATACGCAGTATTTT
-	TRBJ1-2	TRBV27	-	CASSLLGSYGYTF	TGTGCCAGCAGTTTATTGGGGAGCTATGGCTACACCTTC
TRBD2	TRBJ2-1	TRBV29-1	once	CSVEARSGRDNEQFF	TGCAGCGTTGAAGCGAGGAGCGGGAGGGACAATGAGCAGTTCTTC
-	TRBJ2-7	TRBV28	-	CASSFLAPNYEQYF	TGTGCCAGCAGTTTCCTAGCTCCAAACTACGAGCAGTACTTC
TRBD1	TRBJ2-7	TRBV9	-	CASSVGQAFSYEQYF	TGTGCCAGCAGCGTGGGACAGGCCTTCTCCTACGAGCAGTACTTC